The clone carrying this T cell receptor (beta chain) was observed a single time. Sequenced by immunoSEQ multiplex PCR; TCRdb stores in-frame clones only, minus some. The repertoire holds about 300,000 clones, approximately 89% seen once, with 1.5% to 2% in the top ten. This record belongs to a study of blood T cell repertoires in COVID-19. At the level of the study: Sites in the United States, Italy and Spain provided acute and convalescent COVID-19 samples.

Germline V gene sequence: CDR1 MGHRA, CDR2 YSYEKL. There are 16 residues in the CDR3. V trimming: 1 base; J trimming: 8 bases; junction bases outside the gene matches: 8. Sequencing was done on a sample of peripheral blood. The V and J genes are TRBV4-1 and TRBJ1-6, with 7 positions matching TRBD1. The sequence was obtained from a woman between 25 and 40 years old with COVID-19, enrolled during active disease. The CDR3 protein is CASSQGQGRVDSPLHF. The CDR3 bases are TGCGCCAGCAGCCAAGGACAGGGTAGGGTTGATTCACCCCTCCACTTT.